Following are 16 T cell receptor beta chains from one sample sequenced in a study of a mutant IDH1 vaccine in newly diagnosed glioma. Documented time point: week 23, last vaccination. Each vaccine dose was 300 ug of mutant IDH1 20-mer peptide, with topical imiquimod. Their target antigens are unknown. Profiling relied on immunoSEQ multiplex PCR, and the TCRdb table lists in-frame clones only, not all of them. The repertoire holds roughly 60,000 clones, 80% to 90% seen once, with approximately 3.7% in the top ten. The sequencing here drew on PBMCs, taken from a glioma patient whose treatment included an IDH1 peptide vaccine. The receptors were gathered from a man aged 25-45 years with glioma.

The chain joins TRBV5-1 to TRBJ1-4; 10 nucleotides agree with TRBD1. This CDR3 is 15 amino acids long. With 3 bases clipped from V and 5 bases from J, the junction kept 4 bases outside the gene matches. The germline V gene encodes CDR1 SGHRS and CDR2 YFSETQ. CDR3 residues: CASSWTGGGNEKLFF. CDR3 coding DNA: TGCGCCAGCAGCTGGACAGGGGGTGGAAATGAAAAACTGTTTTTT.

This sequence joins TRBV11-2 and TRBJ2-7; the match to TRBD1 covers 8 bases. Looked up from germline, CDR1 is SGHAT and CDR2 is FQNNGV. The length of the CDR3 is 13 residues. The ends lost 6 bases at V and 4 bases at J; junction bases unmatched: 5. CDR3 sequence (DNA): TGTGCCAGCAGAGACACAGGGGGGTACGAGCAGTACTTC. Protein sequence: CASRDTGGYEQYF. Drawing the rest from reference TRBV11-2 and TRBJ2-7, the complete variable domain is EAGVAQSPRYKIIEKRQSVAFWCNPISGHATLYWYQQILGQGPKLLIQFQNNGVVDDSQLPKDRFSAERLKGVDSTLKIQPAKLEDSAVYLCASRDTGGYEQYFGPGTRLTVT.

The gene calls are TRBV9 and TRBJ2-1, with 9 bases fitting TRBD1. Trimming at V came to 6 bases and at J to 9 bases, leaving 13 bases not matched to a gene. The CDR3 contains 15 residues. Per germline, CDR1 SGDLS and CDR2 YYNGEE. This CDR3 is CASNTLGTGRSEQFF. CDR3 DNA: TGTGCCAGCAACACCCTCGGGACAGGGCGTAGTGAGCAGTTCTTC.

The chain has TRBV15 and TRBJ2-1; D may match TRBD1 or TRBD2 (5 bases each). V lost 1 base, J lost 0 bases, and 10 bases lay in between. This CDR3 has 16 residues. The germline V gene has CDR1 LNHNV and CDR2 YYDKDF (reference sequence). This chain's CDR3 is CATSRGGRSSYNEQFF. The CDR3 DNA reads TGTGCCACCAGCAGAGGGGGGAGAAGCTCCTACAATGAGCAGTTCTTC.

J is TRBJ2-5 and V is TRBV21-1; the D call TRBD1 from the table was never checked on the DNA. TRBV21-1 is a pseudogene. This CDR3 comprises 13 residues. Here the CDR3 reads CASRPNTGWEQYF. In DNA, the CDR3 is TGTGCCAGCAGGCCAAACACAGGGTGGGAGCAGTACTTC.

This clone was counted only a few times. DNA for the CDR3: TGTGCCAGCAGCTTTACTAGCGGGGGGGGCAGGACCCAGTACTTC. It encodes CASSFTSGGGRTQYF. V gene TRBV11-2 combines with J gene TRBJ2-5, with 13 positions matching TRBD2. CDR1 is SGHAT and CDR2 is FQNNGV in the germline V gene. V dropped 3 bases and J dropped 7; count of bases not matched to a gene: 5. The CDR3 has 15 amino acids.

V gene TRBV6-5 combines with J gene TRBJ1-2; the D is unclear. Trimming removed 6 bases from V and 9 bases from J, with 11 bases in between. The CDR3 runs to 11 residues. The V gene's germline CDR1 is MNHEY and CDR2 SVGAGI. CDR3 region: CASSHLGRYTF. As DNA, the CDR3 is TGTGCCAGCAGCCATTTAGGCCGCTACACCTTC.

This clone counts as medium-sized (0.01 to 0.1%). This chain joins TRBV6-1 and TRBJ2-7; tentatively, D is TRBD1 (6 bases). CDR3 length: 14 amino acids. Trimming took 1 base from V and 4 from J, leaving 11 bases between them. The germline V gene encodes CDR1 MNHNS and CDR2 SASEGT. CDR3 residues: CASSEEEGGYEQYF. The CDR3 nucleotides are TGTGCCAGCAGTGAAGAAGAAGGGGGTTACGAGCAGTACTTC.

The rearrangement uses TRBV14 and TRBJ1-2; tentatively, D is TRBD1 (5 bases). Germline lookup yields CDR1 SGHDN and CDR2 FVKESK. Trimming pared 0 bases from V and 4 bases from J, leaving 12 bases between. The CDR3 spans 15 residues. CDR3 amino acids: CASSQDPGRAYGYTF. The CDR3, as DNA: TGTGCCAGCAGCCAAGATCCAGGCAGGGCCTATGGCTACACCTTC.

The chain has TRBV4-2 and TRBJ1-5, with D possibly TRBD1 on 6 matching bases. Trimming left V 0 bases short and J 6 bases short, with 15 bases between. From germline, CDR1 is LGHNA and CDR2 YNFKEQ. The CDR3 has 16 residues. This CDR3 reads CASSQDGGGASQPQHF. The CDR3 DNA follows: TGTGCCAGCAGCCAAGACGGGGGGGGCGCAAGTCAGCCCCAGCATTTT.

This chain uses TRBV6-6 with TRBJ1-1, with D hard to call. Germline V CDR1 and CDR2: MNHNY, SVGAGI (reference sequence). The CDR3 sequence is 13 residues long. Trimming stripped 6 bases from V and 4 bases from J, with 12 bases between. In DNA form, the CDR3 reads TGTGCCAGCAGAAGACTGGGGATCACTGAAGCTTTCTTT. It codes for CASRRLGITEAFF.

The chain uses TRBV12-5 and TRBJ2-7; D remains unclear. The CDR3 loop spans 13 amino acids. Per germline, CDR1 LGHNT and CDR2 FRNRAP. Trimming shortened V by 1 base and J by 4 bases, and 8 bases separated the two germline ends. The CDR3 coding sequence is TGTGCTAGTGGTTTGGGGGTAGTATACGAGCAGTACTTC. Its translation: CASGLGVVYEQYF.

The V gene is TRBV5-6, the J gene TRBJ1-3; TRBD1 agrees at 9 bases. CDR3 size: 15 residues. The ends lost 3 bases at V and 3 bases at J; junction bases unmatched: 4. CDR1 is SGHDT, CDR2 YYEEEE, per germline. CDR3 sequence reads: CASSSDRGNGNTIYF. The CDR3 DNA reads as TGTGCCAGCAGCTCGGACAGGGGAAATGGAAACACCATATATTTT.

V is TRBV19 and J is TRBJ2-3, with D hard to call. V was cut by 5 bases and J by 2 bases, with 8 bases left in between. CDR3 length: 13 amino acids. Looked up from germline, CDR1 is LNHDA and CDR2 is SQIVND (reference sequence). CDR3 region: CASSPQVTDTQYF. DNA for the CDR3: TGTGCCAGTAGTCCTCAGGTCACAGATACGCAGTATTTT.

V is TRBV21-1 and J is TRBJ2-3; the DNA was not used to check the table's D call, TRBD2. TRBV21-1 is reported as a pseudogene. This CDR3 spans 20 amino acids. The CDR3 region is CASSNSGPGLAGSSTDTQYF. The CDR3 DNA sequence: TGTGCCAGCAGCAACTCCGGCCCGGGACTAGCGGGGTCTAGCACAGATACGCAGTATTTT.

The chain has TRBV5-1 and TRBJ1-1; D unresolved. Germline-derived CDR1 and CDR2 are SGHRS and YFSETQ. V lost 1 base and J 4 bases, leaving 17 bases between the germline ends. The CDR3 spans 16 residues. CDR3 DNA sequence: TGCGCCAGCAGCTTGATGGGCCGCGGTGTTGTCACTGAAGCTTTCTTT. Its translation is CASSLMGRGVVTEAFF.